This record covers a single T cell receptor beta chain. As yet, its antigen is unknown. CDR1 and CDR2 from the germline V gene are LNHNV and YYDKDF (reference sequence). This CDR3 has 15 residues. V was shortened by 1 base and J by 3 bases, with 13 bases between the two germline ends. The sample originates from a study of T-cell reconstitution after alpha-beta-depleted transplantation in children. General study points: Roughly two months post-transplant, alpha-beta T cells reportedly originated from several hundred graft clones that had expanded. At one year after transplant, newly produced T cells mostly accounted for T-cell counts and diversity.

TCRbeta library preparation incorporated unique molecular identifiers. Using its own MiXCR run on the PCR reads, TCRdb lists one record per CDR3 protein. The sample has 97,000 or so distinct CDR3 sequences, around 6.1% seen once; the top ten hold about 6.1%. This chain uses TRBV15 with TRBJ2-7, with D possibly being TRBD1 or TRBD2 (6 bases each). The receptor comes from a female patient between 2 and 15 years old who had a stem cell transplant for Fanconi anemia, so the T cells may come from the graft donor. This specimen was PBMCs, mostly from graft donor cells, taken 60 days after TCRalphabeta/CD19-depleted stem cell transplant. CDR3 sequence reads: CATSRANGGGYEQYF. The CDR3 DNA reads as TGTGCCACCAGCAGAGCTAACGGGGGCGGCTACGAGCAGTACTTC. The full variable domain, completed using reference TRBV15 and TRBJ2-7, is DAMVIQNPRYQVTQFGKPVTLSCSQTLNHNVMYWYQQKSSQAPKLLFHYYDKDFNNEADTPDNFQSRRPNTSFCFLDIRSPGLGDTAMYLCATSRANGGGYEQYFGPGTRLTVT.